This section outlines one T cell receptor beta chain sequence together with its context. The target antigen is unknown. Before the COVID-19 pandemic, during about 2010-2018, CD4+ T cells were taken from unexposed donors. Isolation of CD4+ T cells took place after approximately eleven days in culture. As cell numbers allowed, unexposed-donor CD4+ T cells faced SARS-CoV-2 S/N and four cold-coronavirus spikes. Cultures held more than 1.5 million PBMCs per well with around 9.4 IU/ml IL-2. The entry originates in a study of CD4 T cells in relation to SARS-CoV-2 and coronaviruses. Here immunoSEQ multiplex PCR was the method, and the copy in TCRdb shows in-frame clones only, minus some. Of 25,000 or so clones listed, roughly 76% are singletons. CDR1 and CDR2 from the germline V gene are SQVTM and ANQGSEA. The CDR3 covers 13 residues. The V segment lost 7 bases and the J segment 2 bases; nucleotides outside the gene matches: 3.

The rearrangement links TRBV29-1 to TRBJ2-5; 11 nucleotides line up with TRBD2. This TCR came from a human donor in good health. Sample: CD4+ T cells from PBMCs, cultured in vitro. CDR3 sequence reads: CSAGTSGQETQYF. The CDR3, as DNA: TGCAGCGCCGGGACTAGCGGACAAGAGACCCAGTACTTC.